This T cell receptor (beta chain) emerged from a study of T cell repertoires and HLA-DP antigens (dated by TCRdb to 2016 to 2019). In terms of the full investigation: The study used an in vitro model of CD4+ T cell alloreactivity in which transduced HeLa cells presented allogeneic HLA-DP. The two alloantigens modelled structurally similar versus dissimilar alloantigens, differing from self at one and approximately 11 peptide-binding groove amino acids, respectively. An average DNA input of approximately 220 ng was used for sorted CD137+CD4+ samples, compared with around 1.2 ug for pre-culture CD4+ samples. Of the three donors, two were male and one was female, and their ages ranged from the 18-to-29 age band up to the 60-to-69 age band.

Overall results and qualifications from the work: Sorted CD137+ cells showed similar clonality against both alloantigens (about 0.4), much higher than the clonality of pre-culture samples (approximately 0.038). Limitations included only a few donors, a non-physiological HeLa antigen-presenting system, and the use of total CD4+ responder cells. Average cumulative frequency of clones undetected before culture was roughly 34% against one allele and 50% to 55% against the other. Separate analysis of naive and memory CD4+ repertoires was not performed.

Taken from the germline V gene, the CDR1 and CDR2 loops are SGHNT and YENEEA. Its CDR3 holds 13 amino acids, cysteine through phenylalanine. The DNA shown is the 39-base CDR3, in frame from base 1. The germline ends are 8 bases apart after V is trimmed by 1 base and J by 5 bases. Untouched CD4+ T cells were isolated from Ficoll-separated PBMC by magnetic bead negative selection, reaching an average purity of approximately 98%. Magnetic beads were used to isolate untouched CD4+ T cells from Ficoll-separated PBMC, giving 95% to 98% purity with negligible CD8+ contamination. Donors were a few healthy blood donors whose buffy coats supplied peripheral blood mononuclear cells. CMV seronegative status was shared by all three donors. The DNeasy Blood & Tissue Kit was used to extract genomic DNA. For each subject, genomic DNA from sorted CD137+CD4+ cells and from pre-culture CD4+ baseline samples underwent TCRB sequencing.

As concerns this clone: The specificity of this receptor is unknown. Base qualities are not provided; no much larger clone lies one nucleotide away.

TCRB CDR3 regions were amplified with the immunoSEQ multiplex PCR using forward primers for 54 TRBV segments and reverse primers for 13 TRBJ segments. Pre-culture CD4+ samples were sequenced at deep resolution, targeting under 250,000 T cell genomes. Amplicons were sequenced on an Illumina HiSeq System, producing 87 bp reads covering the CDR3. Turning to the authors' computational methods: Correction for PCR and sequencing errors was applied to reads, and CDR3 regions were defined through alignment to IMGT reference sequences. Synthetic template pools were used to estimate the numbers of templates and unique rearrangements. Clonality was computed by subtracting Pielou's evenness from 1. Richness was estimated with the Daley-Smith estimator. Repertoire overlap was measured with Morisita's index. Clones present in cultured samples but not detected in the pre-culture repertoire of the same donor were defined as low-abundance clones. The immuneACCESS repertoire file appears here via TCRdb, limited to in-frame rearrangements. These files lack a portion of the clones; in checked studies, under half of the deficit traces to unresolved V genes, and the cause of the others is not known. V, J and clone size were drawn from that table, and D and trimming were deduced from the DNA. A total of some 110,000 clones appear in this sample, over 90% of them only once. In total, the top ten clones hold under 0.35% of the sample.

Sequenced: CD4+ T cells from PBMCs. This clonotype originated in a woman aged 18 to 35 in good health and CMV-seronegative. This chain is built from TRBV11-3 and TRBJ1-1; possibly the D gene is TRBD1, per 6 matching bases. Here is the DNA: TGTGCCAGCAGCTTAGTAGGGGGGACTGAAGCTTTCTTT. Translated, this is CASSLVGGTEAFF.